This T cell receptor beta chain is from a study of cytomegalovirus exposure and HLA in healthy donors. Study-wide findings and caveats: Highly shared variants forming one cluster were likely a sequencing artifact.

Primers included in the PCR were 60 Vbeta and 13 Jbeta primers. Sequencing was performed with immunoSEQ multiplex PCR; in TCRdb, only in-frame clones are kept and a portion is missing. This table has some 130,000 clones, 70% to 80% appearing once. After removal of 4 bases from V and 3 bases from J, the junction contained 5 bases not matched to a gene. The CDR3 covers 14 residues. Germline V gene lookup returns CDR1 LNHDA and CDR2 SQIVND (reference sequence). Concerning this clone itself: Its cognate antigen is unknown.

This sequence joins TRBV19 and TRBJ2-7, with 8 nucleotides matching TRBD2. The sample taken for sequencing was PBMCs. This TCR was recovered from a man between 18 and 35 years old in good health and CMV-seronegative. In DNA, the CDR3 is TGTGCCAGTAGTAGAAGCGGGAGTAACTACGAGCAGTACTTC. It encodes CASSRSGSNYEQYF.